This T cell receptor beta chain is from a study of identical twins. This clonotype appeared many times. This CDR3 is built from 13 residues. From germline, CDR1 is MDHEN and CDR2 SYDVKM. V lost 9 bases, J lost 5 bases, and 7 bases stayed unmatched. From the 5' RACE reads, TCRdb called clonotypes with MiXCR, one entry per CDR3 protein. In the table there are around 670,000 distinct CDR3 sequences, roughly 6.2% of which are singletons. This receptor was identified in a man aged 18 to 30 in good health. Sequenced sample: naive T cells sorted from blood. The rearrangement links TRBV28 to TRBJ1-1; the match to TRBD1 covers 9 bases. CDR3 amino acids: CASNRGPGTEAFF. As DNA, the CDR3 is TGTGCCAGTAACAGGGGGCCGGGAACTGAAGCTTTCTTT.